The 29 T cell receptor beta chains given below trace back to one sample, sequenced in a study of cytomegalovirus exposure and HLA in healthy donors. With 60 Vbeta and 13 Jbeta primers, the PCR was carried out. Only in-frame clones appear in the TCRdb table, and some are missing; sequencing was by immunoSEQ multiplex PCR. Among about 110,000 clones listed, approximately 82% were seen once. Sequenced sample: PBMCs. The receptors were sampled from a man in his forties in good health and CMV-seronegative.

The CDR3 bases are TGTGCCAGCAGCTCCGGGGGAGGGTGGTATGGCTACACCTTC. Protein product: CASSSGGGWYGYTF. The genes are TRBV6-5 and TRBJ1-2; TRBD1 might be the D (5 bases). The V and J ends lost 6 bases and 5 bases respectively, with 16 bases between them. Looked up from germline, CDR1 is MNHEY and CDR2 is SVGAGI. The CDR3 totals 14 residues.

The rearrangement uses TRBV5-1 and TRBJ1-1; TRBD1 aligns across 8 bases. The CDR3 sequence is 14 residues long. CDR1 and CDR2 from the germline V gene are SGHRS and YFSETQ. The trim removed 4 bases at V and 4 bases at J, leaving 6 bases unmatched. CDR3 sequence: CASSLETGGTEAFF. In DNA form, the CDR3 reads TGCGCCAGCAGCCTAGAAACAGGGGGCACTGAAGCTTTCTTT. Based on the CDR3 plus reference TRBV5-1 and TRBJ1-1, the full variable domain is KAGVTQTPRYLIKTRGQQVTLSCSPISGHRSVSWYQQTPGQGLQFLFEYFSETQRNKGNFPGRFSGRQFSNSRSEMNVSTLELGDSALYLCASSLETGGTEAFFGQGTRLTVV.

The chain links TRBV2 to TRBJ2-7; TRBD2 matches at 14 bases. The V segment lost 6 bases and the J segment 0 bases; nucleotides outside the gene matches: 7. The CDR3 has 17 amino acids. Germline loops: CDR1 SNHLY, CDR2 FYNNEI. For the CDR3, the DNA is TGTGCCAGCAGAGGACTAGCGGGGGGCCCTAGCTCCTACGAGCAGTACTTC. Its translation is CASRGLAGGPSSYEQYF.

The V and J genes are TRBV9 and TRBJ1-3; D unresolved. Germline CDR1 SGDLS, CDR2 YYNGEE. This CDR3 contains 16 residues. Trimming left V 0 bases short and J 0 bases short, with 10 bases between. DNA for the CDR3: TGTGCCAGCAGCGTAGGCGAGTTCCTCTCTGGAAACACCATATATTTT. Its protein product is CASSVGEFLSGNTIYF.

The genes are TRBV7-2 and TRBJ2-2; possible D gene TRBD2, 5 bases. Germline V CDR1 and CDR2: SGHTA, FQGNSA. The germline V and J ends were trimmed by 6 bases and 0 bases, with 8 bases remaining between them. The CDR3 sequence is 14 residues long. CDR3 amino acids: CASRGGPNTGELFF. Here the CDR3 DNA reads TGTGCCAGCAGGGGCGGGCCGAACACCGGGGAGCTGTTTTTT.

J is TRBJ1-2 and V is TRBV5-1; 8 bases are shared with TRBD1. Trimming took 3 bases from V and 6 from J; bases not matched to a gene: 10. Germline-derived CDR1 and CDR2 are SGHRS and YFSETQ. CDR3 size: 15 residues. In nucleotides, the CDR3 is TGCGCCAGCAGCTGGGCCGGACAGGGACAGGATGGCTACACCTTC. Its protein is CASSWAGQGQDGYTF.

The genes are TRBV19 and TRBJ2-1; 10 nucleotides line up with TRBD1. The CDR3 totals 14 residues. Germline CDR1 LNHDA, CDR2 SQIVND (reference sequence). J gave up 12 bases and V 8 bases, and 13 bases lay outside the gene matches. CDR3 amino acids: CASGGQGGILGQFF. The CDR3 bases are TGTGCCAGTGGCGGACAGGGGGGAATCCTAGGGCAGTTCTTC.

The chain recombines TRBV10-3 with TRBJ1-1, with a weak D call TRBD1 (6 bases). The CDR3 totals 13 residues. The V end was cut by 6 bases, the J end by 1 base, with 9 bases between. The germline V gene encodes CDR1 ENHRY and CDR2 SYGVKD. CDR3 residues: CAIRPTGNTEAFF. CDR3 nucleotide sequence: TGTGCCATCAGGCCGACAGGGAACACTGAAGCTTTCTTT.

The rearrangement joins TRBV4-2 to TRBJ2-7; D unclear. The CDR3 loop spans 14 amino acids. Germline values: CDR1 LGHNA, CDR2 YNFKEQ. Trimming cost V 0 bases and J 3 bases, with 9 bases left between them. The CDR3 protein is CASSQELRYYEQYF. CDR3 in DNA: TGTGCCAGCAGCCAAGAGTTACGGTACTACGAGCAGTACTTC.

The chain has TRBV19 and TRBJ2-1; the D gene is possibly TRBD1 (5 bases). This CDR3 is 17 amino acids long. CDR1 is LNHDA, CDR2 SQIVND, per germline (reference sequence). The V and J ends lost 1 base and 0 bases respectively, with 13 bases between them. As DNA, the CDR3 is TGTGCCAGTAGTATAGGCCCAGGGTCGAGCTCCTACAATGAGCAGTTCTTC. Its translation is CASSIGPGSSSYNEQFF.

The rearrangement links TRBV27 to TRBJ2-2, with TRBD2 matching over 7 bases. The V gene's germline CDR1 is MNHEY and CDR2 SMNVEV (reference sequence). This CDR3 has 15 amino acids. J gave up 4 bases and V 4 bases, and 6 bases lay outside the gene matches. CDR3 DNA: TGTGCCAGCAGTTACGCCGGGACTACCACCGGGGAGCTGTTTTTT. This translates into CASSYAGTTTGELFF.

V gene TRBV18 combines with J gene TRBJ1-6; D is unclear. The V end lost 5 bases, the J end lost 7 bases, and 12 bases lay between the germline ends. CDR3 length equals 14 residues. Germline CDR1 KGHSH, CDR2 LQKENI. Here the CDR3 reads CASSVRGLNSPLHF. The CDR3 nucleotides are TGTGCCAGCTCAGTCCGAGGGTTGAATTCACCCCTCCACTTT.

This rearrangement joins TRBV7-2 to TRBJ2-1; D ambiguous. The V gene's germline CDR1 is SGHTA and CDR2 FQGNSA. Deletions cut 5 bases from V and 8 bases from J, with 13 bases between. The CDR3 is 13 residues long. In DNA, the CDR3 is TGTGCCAGCAGCATGAGTTCGCGCTATGAGCAGTTCTTC. The encoded protein is CASSMSSRYEQFF.

The V call is TRBV5-1, the J call TRBJ1-4; the D is unclear. V dropped 9 bases and J dropped 11 bases, with 8 bases sitting between them. Germline lookup yields CDR1 SGHRS and CDR2 YFSETQ. There are 9 residues in the CDR3. The CDR3 here is CATRIKLFF. The CDR3 nucleotides are TGCGCCACGCGAATTAAACTGTTTTTT. The full variable domain, in which reference TRBV5-1 and TRBJ1-4 provide the parts outside the CDR3, is KAGVTQTPRYLIKTRGQQVTLSCSPISGHRSVSWYQQTPGQGLQFLFEYFSETQRNKGNFPGRFSGRQFSNSRSEMNVSTLELGDSALYLCATRIKLFFGSGTQLSVL.

The chain combines TRBV6-1 with TRBJ1-1, with TRBD1 identical over 10 bases. The CDR3 has 16 amino acids. With 5 bases clipped from V and 0 bases from J, the junction kept 6 bases outside the gene matches. Germline-derived CDR1 and CDR2 are MNHNS and SASEGT. The CDR3 region is CASSQDRGLVNTEAFF. The DNA for the CDR3 is TGTGCCAGCAGTCAAGACAGGGGGCTCGTGAACACTGAAGCTTTCTTT.

A single count supports this clone. The chain uses TRBV29-1 and TRBJ2-3; 8 bases line up with TRBD1. The germline CDR1 and CDR2 sequences are SQVTM and ANQGSEA. CDR3 length: 15 amino acids. The V segment lost 2 bases and the J segment 3 bases; nucleotides outside the gene matches: 7. As DNA, the CDR3 is TGCAGCGTTGAACGGACAGGGCAGGAGACAGATACGCAGTATTTT. Amino acid sequence: CSVERTGQETDTQYF.

This chain joins TRBV4-1 and TRBJ2-1; 9 positions match TRBD2. The CDR3 has 16 amino acids. Germline CDR1 and CDR2: MGHRA and YSYEKL. The junction had 6 bases not matched to a gene; V was cut back by 3 bases and J by 3 bases. Written as DNA, the CDR3 is TGCGCCAGCAGCCAGGGAGAAGCGGGGGGCTACAATGAGCAGTTCTTC. Protein product: CASSQGEAGGYNEQFF.

The chain has TRBV19 and TRBJ1-2; 7 positions match TRBD1. The V and J ends lost 4 bases and 1 base, in that order; junction bases with no gene match: 6. The CDR3 has 15 residues. Germline CDR1 reads LNHDA; CDR2 reads SQIVND (reference sequence). CDR3 region: CASSKETGNNYGYTF. The DNA for the CDR3 is TGTGCCAGTAGTAAGGAGACAGGGAATAACTATGGCTACACCTTC.

In this sample, this clone turned up a few times. J is TRBJ2-1 and V is TRBV5-1, with D possibly TRBD1 on 5 matching bases. Germline V gives CDR1 SGHRS, CDR2 YFSETQ. The CDR3 covers 13 residues. The V gene lost 3 bases and the J gene lost 2 bases, with 6 bases spanning the gap. In nucleotides, the CDR3 is TGCGCCAGCAGCTGGGGCGCCTACAATGAGCAGTTCTTC. Its translation is CASSWGAYNEQFF.

This clone was found a few times. CDR3 in amino acids: CASLSRVNTEAFF. The DNA of the CDR3 is TGTGCCAGTTTGAGCCGGGTGAACACTGAAGCTTTCTTT. V and J are TRBV6-1 and TRBJ1-1, with D unclear. The V end lost 9 bases, the J end lost 0 bases, and 11 bases lay between the germline ends. The germline V gene encodes CDR1 MNHNS and CDR2 SASEGT. The CDR3 spans 13 residues.

The chain uses TRBV5-1 and TRBJ1-1; the match to TRBD1 covers 7 bases. Germline lookup yields CDR1 SGHRS and CDR2 YFSETQ. The J segment lost 4 bases and the V segment lost 0 bases, leaving 3 bases of the junction unmatched. The CDR3 loop spans 14 amino acids. The CDR3 coding sequence is TGCGCCAGCAGCTTGGGGACAGGCCTCACTGAAGCTTTCTTT. The encoded protein is CASSLGTGLTEAFF.

The chain combines TRBV6-4 with TRBJ1-1; a weak D match, TRBD1 (6 bases). The CDR3 runs 13 residues. V was cut by 6 bases and J by 2 bases, with 10 bases left in between. Germline CDR1 and CDR2: MRHNA and SNTAGT. CDR3 in DNA: TGTGCCAGCAGCAAGGGGGTTAACACTGAAGCTTTCTTT. Amino acid sequence: CASSKGVNTEAFF.

The V gene is TRBV7-2, the J gene TRBJ2-5; TRBD2 agrees at 9 bases. Trimming removed 5 bases from V and 7 bases from J; junction bases left unmatched: 14. The germline gives CDR1 SGHTA, CDR2 FQGNSA. This CDR3 is built from 16 residues. CDR3: CASSNEAGGLGRTQYF. The CDR3 DNA follows: TGTGCCAGCAGCAATGAAGCGGGGGGCCTGGGGAGGACCCAGTACTTC.

The rearrangement links TRBV6-6 to TRBJ1-1; weak D call: TRBD1 (6 bases). CDR3 size: 15 residues. In germline, CDR1 is MNHNY, CDR2 SVGAGI (reference sequence). V lost 0 bases and J lost 1, with 9 bases in between. The CDR3 sequence: CASSYSPGQNTEAFF. In nucleotides, the CDR3 is TGTGCCAGCAGTTACTCGCCGGGACAGAACACTGAAGCTTTCTTT.

The chain carries TRBV5-1 and TRBJ2-2; possibly TRBD1 for D (5 bases). V lost 0 bases, J lost 8 bases, and 14 bases lay in between. The CDR3 extends over 15 amino acids. Per germline, CDR1 SGHRS and CDR2 YFSETQ. The CDR3, as DNA: TGCGCCAGCAGCTTGGGGACCAGACGGACAGGGGAGCTGTTTTTT. Protein product: CASSLGTRRTGELFF.

V usage is TRBV11-1 and J usage is TRBJ1-1; no clear D gene. Looked up from germline, CDR1 is SGHAT and CDR2 is FQDESV (reference sequence). This CDR3 has 14 amino acids. V lost 0 bases, J lost 1 base, and 6 bases lay in between. The CDR3 reads CASSLARRNTEAFF. CDR3 nucleotide sequence: TGTGCCAGCAGCTTAGCGCGGAGGAACACTGAAGCTTTCTTT.

CDR3 region: CASSEEGRASGYTF. Here the CDR3 DNA reads TGTGCCAGCAGTGAAGAAGGCAGGGCAAGTGGCTACACCTTC. The chain recombines TRBV6-1 with TRBJ1-2; possible D gene TRBD1, 5 bases. Looked up from germline, CDR1 is MNHNS and CDR2 is SASEGT. Trimming left V 1 base short and J 7 bases short, with 13 bases between. CDR3 length: 14 amino acids.

The chain joins TRBV6-6 to TRBJ1-1; D unclear. Germline lookup yields CDR1 MNHNY and CDR2 SVGAGI (reference sequence). Trimming stripped 7 bases from V and 0 bases from J, with 15 bases between. CDR3 length: 15 amino acids. CDR3 DNA: TGTGCCAGCAACCGCGACACCCCGGTGAACACTGAAGCTTTCTTT. Translating it yields CASNRDTPVNTEAFF.

This chain connects TRBV11-3 to TRBJ2-3, with D hard to call. V lost 3 bases and J 0 bases, leaving 4 bases between the germline ends. Germline assignment: CDR1 SGHNT and CDR2 YENEEA. The CDR3 spans 13 residues. CDR3 coding DNA: TGTGCCAGCAGCTTTTCTAGCACAGATACGCAGTATTTT. It encodes CASSFSSTDTQYF.